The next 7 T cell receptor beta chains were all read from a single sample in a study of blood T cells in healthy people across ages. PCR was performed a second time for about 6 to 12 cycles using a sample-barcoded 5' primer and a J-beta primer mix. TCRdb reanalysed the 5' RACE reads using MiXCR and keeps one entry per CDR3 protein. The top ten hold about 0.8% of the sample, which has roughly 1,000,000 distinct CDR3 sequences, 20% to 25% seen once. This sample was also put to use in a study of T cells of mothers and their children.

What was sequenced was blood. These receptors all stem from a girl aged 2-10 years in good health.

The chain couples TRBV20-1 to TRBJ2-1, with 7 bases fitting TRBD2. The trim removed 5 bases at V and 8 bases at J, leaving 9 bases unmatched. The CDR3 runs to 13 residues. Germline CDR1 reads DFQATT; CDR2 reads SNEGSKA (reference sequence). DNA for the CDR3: TGCAGTGCTCGCCGCGGGGGTCGCGATGAGCAGTTCTTC. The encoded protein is CSARRGGRDEQFF.

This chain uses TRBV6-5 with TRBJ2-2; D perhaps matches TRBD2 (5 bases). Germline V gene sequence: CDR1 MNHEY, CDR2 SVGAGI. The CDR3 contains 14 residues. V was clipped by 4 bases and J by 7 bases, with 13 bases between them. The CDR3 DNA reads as TGTGCCAGCAGTTTGAGGGAGAATGGCGGGGAGCTGTTTTTT. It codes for CASSLRENGGELFF.

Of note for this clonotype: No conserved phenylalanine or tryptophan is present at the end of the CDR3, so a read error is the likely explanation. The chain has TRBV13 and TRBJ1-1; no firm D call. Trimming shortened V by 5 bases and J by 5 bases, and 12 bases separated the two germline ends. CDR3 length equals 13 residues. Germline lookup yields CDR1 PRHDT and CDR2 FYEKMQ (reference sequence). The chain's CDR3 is CASSLPRATEAFL. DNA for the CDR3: TGTGCCAGCAGCCTCCCAAGGGCGACTGAAGCTTTCCTT.

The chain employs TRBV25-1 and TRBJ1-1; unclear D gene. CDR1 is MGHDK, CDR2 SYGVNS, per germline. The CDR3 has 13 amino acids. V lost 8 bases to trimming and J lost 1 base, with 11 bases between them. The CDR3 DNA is TGTGCCAGCCGTTTAAGGGAGAACACTGAAGCTTTCTTT. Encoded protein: CASRLRENTEAFF.

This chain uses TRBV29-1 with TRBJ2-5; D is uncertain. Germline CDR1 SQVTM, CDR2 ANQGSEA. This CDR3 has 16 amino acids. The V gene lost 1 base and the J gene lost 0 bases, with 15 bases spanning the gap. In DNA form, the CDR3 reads TGCAGCGTTGAAGTGCAAATCGATCTGTACCAAGAGACCCAGTACTTC. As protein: CSVEVQIDLYQETQYF.

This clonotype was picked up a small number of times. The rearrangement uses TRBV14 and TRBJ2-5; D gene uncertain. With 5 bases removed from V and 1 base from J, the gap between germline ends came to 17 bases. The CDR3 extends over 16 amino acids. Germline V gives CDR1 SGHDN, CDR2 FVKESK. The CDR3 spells CASSDSNPRIQETQYF. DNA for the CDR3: TGTGCCAGCAGCGATTCTAACCCGCGGATCCAAGAGACCCAGTACTTC.

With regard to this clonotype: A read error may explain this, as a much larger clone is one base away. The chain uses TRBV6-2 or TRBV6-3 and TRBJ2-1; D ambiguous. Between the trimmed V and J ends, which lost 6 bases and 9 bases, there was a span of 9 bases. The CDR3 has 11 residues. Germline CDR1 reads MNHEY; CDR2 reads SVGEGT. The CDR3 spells CASSQASEQFF. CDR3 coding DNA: TGTGCCAGCAGCCAGGCCAGTGAGCAGTTCTTC.